Shown below are 28 T cell receptor beta chains from a single sample sequenced in a study of control samples from healthy donors and cancer patients (dated by TCRdb to the early 2020s). Library generation was performed with the immunoSEQ multiplex PCR assay. The immuneACCESS repertoire file appears here via TCRdb, limited to in-frame rearrangements. These files lack a portion of the clones; in checked studies, under half of the deficit traces to unresolved V genes, and the cause of the others is not known. The sample has about 160,000 clones on record, about 95% of them singletons. Together, the top ten hold 12% to 15% of the sample. The sequenced material came from PBMCs. The receptors stem from a man in his sixties with colorectal cancer.

V gene TRBV7-2 combines with J gene TRBJ1-2, with a possible D match to TRBD1 (5 bases). The CDR3 extends over 17 amino acids. The V gene lost 2 bases and the J gene lost 0 bases, with 16 bases spanning the gap. The germline V gene has CDR1 SGHTA and CDR2 FQGNSA. The CDR3 DNA reads as TGTGCCAGCAGCTTAAGTTTGGGGGACCTCGCTAACTATGGCTACACCTTC. Its translation: CASSLSLGDLANYGYTF. The full variable domain, its missing parts supplied by reference TRBV7-2 and TRBJ1-2, is GAGVSQSPSNKVTEKGKDVELRCDPISGHTALYWYRQSLGQGLEFLIYFQGNSAPDKSGLPSDRFSAERTGGSVSTLTIQRTQQEDSAVYLCASSLSLGDLANYGYTFGSGTRLTVV.

The CDR3 DNA is TGTGCCAGCAGCCAATATCACAGCGACACCATATATTTT. It codes for CASSQYHSDTIYF. The chain couples TRBV3-1 (or the pseudogene TRBV3-2) to TRBJ1-3, with D unclear. V was trimmed by 2 bases and J by 8 bases, leaving 10 bases between them. The CDR3 is 13 amino acids. Germline V CDR1 and CDR2: LGHDT, YNNKEL (reference sequence).

V gene TRBV11-2 combines with J gene TRBJ2-3; D may correspond to TRBD1 or TRBD2 (5 bases each). V dropped 1 base and J dropped 2 bases, with 10 bases sitting between them. CDR1 and CDR2 (germline): SGHAT, FQNNGV. The length of the CDR3 is 15 residues. The CDR3: CASSLGDLITDTQYF. The CDR3 nucleotides read TGTGCCAGCAGCTTAGGGGACCTGATCACAGATACGCAGTATTTT.

Regarding this clone: The sample contains more than one DNA sequence encoding this CDR3. The chain has TRBV5-1 and TRBJ2-1; the D gene is possibly TRBD2 (6 bases). V dropped 0 bases and J dropped 0 bases, with 10 bases sitting between them. The V gene's germline CDR1 is SGHRS and CDR2 YFSETQ. This CDR3 is built from 16 residues. The CDR3 sequence: CASSLAGGSSYNEQFF. CDR3 DNA sequence: TGCGCCAGCAGCTTGGCCGGGGGATCCTCCTACAATGAGCAGTTCTTC.

V usage is TRBV2 and J usage is TRBJ2-7; D unclear. Germline V CDR1 and CDR2: SNHLY, FYNNEI. Trimming left V 7 bases short and J 0 bases short, with 10 bases between. This CDR3 spans 13 amino acids. Written as DNA, the CDR3 is TGTGCCAGCAATCCTTCTGTCTCCTACGAGCAGTACTTC. Amino acids: CASNPSVSYEQYF.

The genes are TRBV5-8 and TRBJ2-1; a weak D match, TRBD2 (5 bases). With 7 bases removed from V and 0 bases from J, the gap between germline ends came to 11 bases. The CDR3 has 14 amino acids. Germline CDR1 SGHTS, CDR2 YDEGEE. CDR3 nucleotides: TGTGCCAGCTCCCCGGGGAACTCCTACAATGAGCAGTTCTTC. This translates into CASSPGNSYNEQFF. Together with reference TRBV5-8 and TRBJ2-1, the CDR3 gives the full variable domain: EAGVTQSPTHLIKTRGQQATLRCSPISGHTSVYWYQQALGLGLQFLLWYDEGEERNRGNFPPRFSGRQFPNYSSELNVNALELEDSALYLCASSPGNSYNEQFFGPGTRLTVL.

J is TRBJ2-3 and V is TRBV11-1; 10 bases are shared with TRBD2. This CDR3 comprises 16 residues. Germline V gives CDR1 SGHAT, CDR2 FQDESV (reference sequence). V was clipped by 2 bases and J by 3 bases; unmatched bases: 5. CDR3 nucleotides: TGTGCCAGCAGCTTAAGAAGCGGGGGGGCAACAGATACGCAGTATTTT. Translating gives CASSLRSGGATDTQYF.

V and J are TRBV18 and TRBJ2-6; no reliable D call. CDR1 and CDR2 from the germline V gene are KGHSH and LQKENI. V was cut by 2 bases and J by 0 bases, with 8 bases left in between. This CDR3 spans 16 amino acids. The CDR3 loop reads CASSPGQASGANVLTF. Written as DNA, the CDR3 is TGTGCCAGCTCACCAGGGCAGGCCTCTGGGGCCAACGTCCTGACTTTC.

DNA of the CDR3: TGTGCCAGTAAATACAGATCTAGGAACACTGAAGCTTTCTTT. Its translation: CASKYRSRNTEAFF. The chain recombines TRBV19 with TRBJ1-1; D unresolved. Per germline, CDR1 LNHDA and CDR2 SQIVND (reference sequence). The CDR3 spans 14 residues. Trimming shortened V by 7 bases and J by 1 base, and 13 bases separated the two germline ends.

This clone was observed a few times. In DNA form, the CDR3 reads TGTGCCAGCAGCTTAAAAATCGGGACATTTCAGCCCCAGCATTTT. Encoded protein: CASSLKIGTFQPQHF. V gene TRBV5-8 combines with J gene TRBJ1-5, with D maybe TRBD1 (6 bases). CDR1 SGHTS and CDR2 YDEGEE come from the germline V gene. The length of the CDR3 is 15 residues. Trimming left V 2 bases short and J 6 bases short, with 15 bases between.

The rearrangement links TRBV2 to TRBJ2-1; 11 bases are shared with TRBD2. Germline assignment: CDR1 SNHLY and CDR2 FYNNEI. V was pared by 6 bases and J by 8 bases, with 6 bases of the junction left unmatched. The CDR3 has 14 residues. The CDR3 coding sequence is TGTGCCAGCAGGAGACTAGCGGGGTCGGATGAGCAGTTCTTC. Translation: CASRRLAGSDEQFF.

The chain recombines TRBV3-1 (or the pseudogene TRBV3-2) with TRBJ1-2; D ambiguous. With 2 bases removed from V and 5 bases from J, the gap between germline ends came to 18 bases. Germline CDR1 reads LGHDT; CDR2 reads YNNKEL (reference sequence). This CDR3 comprises 16 residues. CDR3 protein: CASSQSRPPKRYGYTF. Here the CDR3 DNA reads TGTGCCAGCAGCCAAAGCCGCCCCCCTAAGCGGTATGGCTACACCTTC.

The chain is built from TRBV5-6 and TRBJ2-5; 9 nucleotides line up with TRBD2. The CDR3 has 15 amino acids. The germline V gene encodes CDR1 SGHDT and CDR2 YYEEEE. V lost 6 bases to trimming and J lost 5 bases; unmatched junction nucleotides: 11. The CDR3 sequence is CASTLGTSRQETQYF. The CDR3 DNA reads as TGTGCCAGCACCCTAGGGACTAGCAGGCAGGAGACCCAGTACTTC.

The chain carries TRBV5-4 and TRBJ2-3; 15 nucleotides line up with TRBD2. V lost 4 bases to trimming and J lost 5 bases; unmatched junction nucleotides: 5. CDR3 size: 16 residues. Per the germline V gene, CDR1 is SGHNT and CDR2 is YYREEE (reference sequence). The CDR3 region is CASSPGTSGGLDTQYF. The CDR3 nucleotides read TGTGCCAGCAGCCCCGGGACTAGCGGGGGGTTAGATACGCAGTATTTT.

In nucleotides, the CDR3 is TGTGCCAGCAGCTTCACCGGGACACCCGGGGGCTACACCTTC. This translates into CASSFTGTPGGYTF. This chain joins TRBV11-1 and TRBJ1-2; a weak D match, TRBD1 (6 bases). The germline V gene encodes CDR1 SGHAT and CDR2 FQDESV (reference sequence). This CDR3 is 14 amino acids long. Trimming stripped 3 bases from V and 8 bases from J, with 16 bases between.

This chain joins TRBV11-2 and TRBJ1-6, with 7 bases that match TRBD1. The CDR3 runs to 15 residues. Looked up from germline, CDR1 is SGHAT and CDR2 is FQNNGV. The V gene end was trimmed by 4 bases and the J gene end by 9 bases; junction bases not matched to a gene: 9. As DNA, the CDR3 is TGTGCCAGCAGCTCTGGGACAGCAACGGGTTCACCCCTCCACTTT. It specifies CASSSGTATGSPLHF.

The chain has TRBV28 and TRBJ1-1; 7 bases align to TRBD1. The CDR3 loop spans 15 amino acids. V was pared by 2 bases and J by 7 bases, with 10 bases of the junction left unmatched. Germline lookup yields CDR1 MDHEN and CDR2 SYDVKM. The CDR3 loop reads CASSLLGSRGIEAFF. CDR3 DNA sequence: TGTGCCAGCAGTTTACTTGGGAGCAGGGGGATTGAAGCTTTCTTT.

The chain is built from TRBV27 and TRBJ1-4; the D gene is possibly TRBD1 (6 bases). Trimming left V 4 bases short and J 7 bases short, with 19 bases between. The CDR3 loop spans 16 amino acids. The germline gives CDR1 MNHEY, CDR2 SMNVEV (reference sequence). The CDR3 nucleotides are TGTGCCAGCAGTTCCCGTTGGGACATGCTCGGTGAAAAACTGTTTTTT. The encoded protein is CASSSRWDMLGEKLFF.

This clone appeared once. The V gene is TRBV6-5, the J gene TRBJ2-3; D unresolved. The CDR3 consists of 15 residues. Germline V CDR1 and CDR2: MNHEY, SVGAGI. Trimming shortened V by 5 bases and J by 3 bases, and 15 bases separated the two germline ends. CDR3 sequence (DNA): TGTGCCAGCAGTCTCCGCCGCTCAAATACAGATACGCAGTATTTT. Its translation: CASSLRRSNTDTQYF.

The chain has TRBV9 and TRBJ2-7, with 7 bases matching TRBD2. Trimming at V came to 7 bases and at J to 0 bases, leaving 10 bases not matched to a gene. This CDR3 has 15 residues. CDR1 and CDR2 (germline): SGDLS, YYNGEE. In DNA form, the CDR3 reads TGTGCCAGCTCTCAATGGGGGGGTCCCTCCTACGAGCAGTACTTC. Encoded protein: CASSQWGGPSYEQYF.

The gene calls are TRBV30 and TRBJ2-7; the D is unclear. Germline CDR1 GTSNPN, CDR2 SVGIG (reference sequence). The CDR3 runs 13 residues. The V end lost 8 bases, the J end lost 2 bases, and 16 bases lay between the germline ends. The CDR3 nucleotides are TGTGCCGGAACGGTAAGGACGACCTACGAGCAGTACTTC. It specifies CAGTVRTTYEQYF.

In the case of this clone: At the DNA level, this CDR3 is encoded by other sequences in the same sample as well. CDR3 sequence reads: CASSLAGSNEKLFF. The DNA for the CDR3 is TGCGCCAGCAGCTTGGCTGGCAGTAATGAAAAACTGTTTTTT. The rearrangement uses TRBV5-1 and TRBJ1-4, with no clear D. V was pared by 0 bases and J by 4 bases, with 7 bases between. The CDR3 runs to 14 residues. Germline V gene data show CDR1 as SGHRS and CDR2 as YFSETQ.

This clone has a handful of counts. The chain uses TRBV5-4 and TRBJ1-6; D not certain. Deletions cut 1 base from V and 4 bases from J, with 6 bases between. Germline values: CDR1 SGHNT, CDR2 YYREEE (reference sequence). The length of the CDR3 is 14 residues. The CDR3 DNA reads TGTGCCAGCAGCTTGCGAGGGTATAATTCACCCCTCCACTTT. Translation: CASSLRGYNSPLHF.

The CDR3 sequence is CASSFTGMGYNEQFF. The CDR3 DNA reads as TGTGCCAGCAGCTTTACCGGAATGGGGTACAATGAGCAGTTCTTC. This chain uses TRBV13 with TRBJ2-1; no clear D. The CDR3 loop spans 15 amino acids. V was trimmed by 3 bases and J by 4 bases, leaving 13 bases between them. In germline, CDR1 is PRHDT, CDR2 FYEKMQ (reference sequence).

This chain links TRBV6-5 with TRBJ1-1; unclear D gene. Germline V gene sequence: CDR1 MNHEY, CDR2 SVGAGI. The CDR3 extends over 13 amino acids. Trimming left V 7 bases short and J 5 bases short, with 14 bases between. DNA of the CDR3: TGTGCCAGCACCCGACTAGGAGGGACTGAAGCTTTCTTT. It is translated as CASTRLGGTEAFF.

This clone has a single count. The V and J genes are TRBV18 and TRBJ1-1; a weak D match, TRBD1 (5 bases). The CDR3 totals 13 residues. V lost 5 bases and J lost 1, with 8 bases in between. In germline, CDR1 is KGHSH, CDR2 LQKENI. CDR3 sequence reads: CASSYGGNTEAFF. CDR3 bases: TGTGCCAGCTCATACGGGGGGAACACTGAAGCTTTCTTT.

CDR3 residues: CATSRRLAGGLRELFF. CDR3 nucleotides: TGTGCCACCAGCAGAAGACTAGCGGGGGGGCTAAGGGAGCTGTTTTTT. This sequence joins TRBV15 and TRBJ2-2; 14 bases are shared with TRBD2. V shed 2 bases, J shed 9 bases, and the junction held 5 bases outside the gene matches. CDR1 is LNHNV, CDR2 YYDKDF, per germline (reference sequence). This CDR3 region has 16 residues.

This chain connects TRBV25-1 to TRBJ1-4, with a possible D match to TRBD1 (5 bases). Germline loops: CDR1 MGHDK, CDR2 SYGVNS. V was clipped by 2 bases and J by 6 bases, with 13 bases between them. The CDR3 sequence is 15 residues long. The CDR3 region is CASSETTVWDEKLFF. CDR3 in DNA: TGTGCCAGCAGTGAAACGACAGTCTGGGATGAAAAACTGTTTTTT. Filled out from reference TRBV25-1 and TRBJ1-4, the complete variable domain reads EADIYQTPRYLVIGTGKKITLECSQTMGHDKMYWYQQDPGMELHLIHYSYGVNSTEKGDLSSESTVSRIRTEHFPLTLESARPSHTSQYLCASSETTVWDEKLFFGSGTQLSVL.